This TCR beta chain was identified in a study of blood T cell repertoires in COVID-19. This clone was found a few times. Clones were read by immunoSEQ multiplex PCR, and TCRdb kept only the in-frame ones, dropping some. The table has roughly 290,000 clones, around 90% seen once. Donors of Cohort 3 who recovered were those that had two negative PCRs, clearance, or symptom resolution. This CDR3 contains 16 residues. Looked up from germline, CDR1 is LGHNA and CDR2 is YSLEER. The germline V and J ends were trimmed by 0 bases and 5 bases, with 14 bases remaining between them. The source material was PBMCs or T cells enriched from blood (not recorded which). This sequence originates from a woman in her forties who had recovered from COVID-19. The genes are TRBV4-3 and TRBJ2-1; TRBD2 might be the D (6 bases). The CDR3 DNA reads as TGCGCCAGCAGCCAAGATCTAGGGACGGGAGACAATGAGCAGTTCTTC. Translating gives CASSQDLGTGDNEQFF.